The present entry profiles one T cell receptor (beta chain) with its context. Its antigen is not identified. The library protocol tagged individual cDNA molecules with unique molecular identifiers. TCRdb passed the 5' RACE reads through MiXCR, listing each CDR3 protein once. This table holds 65,000 to 85,000 distinct CDR3 sequences, roughly 13% found once. In germline, CDR1 is SGDLS, CDR2 YYNGEE. V was cut by 1 base and J by 4 bases, with 8 bases left in between. This CDR3 has 13 residues. The data stem from a study of early T cells in non-severe SARS-CoV-2 infection. Findings and limits, study-wide: The matching step, a VDJdb search, favored anti-spike CD8 responses and missed private and CD4 specificities.

The V gene is TRBV9, the J gene TRBJ2-5; D may be TRBD2 (6 bases). This TCR was recovered from an adult who was a healthcare worker with PCR-confirmed SARS-CoV-2 infection or an uninfected control (not recorded which). The specimen sequenced was whole blood. CDR3 residues: CASSVSGGETQYF. CDR3 DNA: TGTGCCAGCAGCGTATCCGGGGGAGAGACCCAGTACTTC.